Below are 10 T cell receptor beta chains sequenced from a single sample in a study of human T cells and chemical hapten exposure. Each CDR3 protein gets one entry after TCRdb re-called the 5' RACE reads with MiXCR. This table holds tens of thousands of distinct CDR3 sequences, around 15% found once. From whole blood left unfractionated, total RNA was extracted. Source of these receptors: a female donor in good health.

The V gene is TRBV10-2, the J gene TRBJ2-5; 9 bases agree with TRBD2. CDR3 size: 15 residues. J lost 4 bases, V lost 3 bases, and 6 bases had no gene match. CDR1 and CDR2 (germline): WSHSY, SAAADI. The CDR3 protein is CASSEGGGASETQYF. Here the CDR3 DNA reads TGCGCCAGCAGTGAAGGCGGGGGGGCCTCAGAGACCCAGTACTTC.

The chain uses TRBV6-5 and TRBJ2-3; 13 bases align to TRBD2. V shed 5 bases, J shed 2 bases, and the junction held 4 bases outside the gene matches. The germline CDR1 and CDR2 sequences are MNHEY and SVGAGI. This CDR3 spans 16 amino acids. CDR3 in amino acids: CASSKGTSGVTDTQYF. The CDR3 bases are TGTGCCAGCAGTAAGGGGACTAGCGGGGTCACAGATACGCAGTATTTT.

This clonotype was picked up one time. The genes are TRBV12-3 or TRBV12-4 and TRBJ1-5, with TRBD1 matching 7 bases. The CDR3 runs 14 residues. The ends lost 3 bases at V and 6 bases at J; junction bases unmatched: 5. The CDR3 loop is CASSFRGPGQPQHF. The CDR3 nucleotides are TGTGCCAGCAGTTTTAGGGGGCCCGGTCAGCCCCAGCATTTT.

This clonotype was observed a few times. The chain has TRBV5-6 and TRBJ2-3, with 9 bases that match TRBD2. The CDR3 is 15 amino acids. Germline lookup yields CDR1 SGHDT and CDR2 YYEEEE. J gave up 1 base and V 0 bases, and 0 bases lay outside the gene matches. CDR3 in amino acids: CASSLVAGGTDTQYF. CDR3 bases: TGTGCCAGCAGCTTGGTAGCGGGGGGCACAGATACGCAGTATTTT.

The chain recombines TRBV28 with TRBJ1-2, with D tentatively TRBD1 (5 bases). Germline V gene lookup returns CDR1 MDHEN and CDR2 SYDVKM. There are 13 residues in the CDR3. Trimming cost V 2 bases and J 7 bases, with 11 bases left between them. CDR3 sequence (DNA): TGTGCCAGCAGTTTACTCTTAGGGGTTGGCTACACCTTC. Translation: CASSLLLGVGYTF.

This clonotype appeared a few times. The chain recombines TRBV7-2 with TRBJ2-7; possibly TRBD1 or TRBD2 for D (5 bases each). Trimming took off 5 bases at V and 1 base at J, with 12 bases between the two ends. The CDR3 is made up of 14 amino acids. The germline CDR1 and CDR2 sequences are SGHTA and FQGNSA. Here the CDR3 reads CASSPGAASYEQYF. The DNA of the CDR3 is TGTGCCAGCAGCCCCGGGGCCGCATCCTACGAGCAGTACTTC.

Ten or more counts support this clonotype. The rearrangement uses TRBV7-8 and TRBJ2-3; D perhaps matches TRBD2 (6 bases). The length of the CDR3 is 16 residues. V lost 7 bases and J lost 0, with 17 bases in between. The germline V gene encodes CDR1 SGHVS and CDR2 FQNEAQ. The CDR3 DNA reads TGTGCCAGCACCCCGTCCGGGGGATTAAGCACAGATACGCAGTATTTT. It encodes CASTPSGGLSTDTQYF.

This clonotype has more than one count but fewer than ten. V gene TRBV6-6 combines with J gene TRBJ1-2; the match to TRBD1 covers 12 bases. The CDR3 is 16 residues long. Germline-derived CDR1 and CDR2 are MNHNY and SVGAGI (reference sequence). After removal of 5 bases from V and 8 bases from J, the junction contained 12 bases not matched to a gene. CDR3 bases: TGTGCCAGCAGTACGGGACAGGGGGCTGCCCTTAGCGGCTACACCTTC. Its protein is CASSTGQGAALSGYTF.

The genes are TRBV27 and TRBJ1-4; D is perhaps TRBD1 (5 bases). V was cut by 0 bases and J by 6 bases, with 11 bases left in between. The CDR3 loop spans 15 amino acids. The germline gives CDR1 MNHEY, CDR2 SMNVEV (reference sequence). The CDR3 spells CASSLSGTGHEKLFF. The CDR3 DNA is TGTGCCAGCAGTTTATCCGGGACTGGGCATGAAAAACTGTTTTTT.

This clonotype was seen a few times. The chain joins TRBV28 to TRBJ1-2; D uncertain. Trimming removed 3 bases from V and 7 bases from J, with 9 bases in between. The CDR3 sequence is 12 residues long. Germline V gives CDR1 MDHEN, CDR2 SYDVKM. DNA for the CDR3: TGTGCCAGCAGTTTTGCCCGAGGTGGCTACACCTTC. This encodes CASSFARGGYTF.